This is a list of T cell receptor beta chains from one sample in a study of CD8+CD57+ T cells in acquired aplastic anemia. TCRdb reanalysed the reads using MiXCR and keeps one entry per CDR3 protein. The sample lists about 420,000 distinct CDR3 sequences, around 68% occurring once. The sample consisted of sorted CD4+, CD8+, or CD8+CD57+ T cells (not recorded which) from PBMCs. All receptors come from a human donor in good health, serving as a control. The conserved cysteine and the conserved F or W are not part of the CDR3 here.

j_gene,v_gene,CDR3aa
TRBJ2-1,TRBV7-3,ASSPHRGGQF
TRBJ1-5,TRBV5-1,ASAQGGGGNQPQH
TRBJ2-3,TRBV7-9,ASRRVGRGRKT
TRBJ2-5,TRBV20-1,SARMSAQETQY
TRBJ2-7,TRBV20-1,SARGAGYEPYEQY
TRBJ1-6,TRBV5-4,ASRRTGVNSPLH
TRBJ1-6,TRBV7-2,ASSRQGNEAFFVH
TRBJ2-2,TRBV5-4,ASSLSGNTGELF
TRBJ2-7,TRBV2,ASSLAGGMSSYEQY
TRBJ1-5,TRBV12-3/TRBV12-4,ASSKGVPDQPQH
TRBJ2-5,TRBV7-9,ASSPAGAGETQT
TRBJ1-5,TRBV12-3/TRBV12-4,ASSLGFQPQH
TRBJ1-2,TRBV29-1,SARASAGDYGYT
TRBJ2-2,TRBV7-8,ASSTVRRRGRGDLF
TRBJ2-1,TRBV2,ASSSLVEVVGQF
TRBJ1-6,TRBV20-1,SAAGTADNSPLH
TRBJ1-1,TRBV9,ASSPQMNTEAS
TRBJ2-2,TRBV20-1,SARYNSGEAGELF
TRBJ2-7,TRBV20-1,SATDRGHEQY
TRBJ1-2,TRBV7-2,ASSQEGKSDQETT
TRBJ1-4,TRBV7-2,AISLGTGNTETLF
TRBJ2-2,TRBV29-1,SAKVQGINTGDLL
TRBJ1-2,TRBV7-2,ASSLWTANYGYT
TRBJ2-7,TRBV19,ASGNRAAYGQY
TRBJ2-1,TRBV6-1,ASSRTGGNYNEQF
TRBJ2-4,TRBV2,ASTSNPGSGAKSIQY
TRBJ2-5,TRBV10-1,ASSAGGHETQY
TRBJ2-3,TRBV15,ATTLLAGGPDTQY
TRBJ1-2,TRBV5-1,ASSLAEGEYYGYT
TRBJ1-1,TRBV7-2,ASSLTGKLWLH
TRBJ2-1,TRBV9,ASSVGQGGYDEQF
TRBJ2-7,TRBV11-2,ASSFGAINEQY
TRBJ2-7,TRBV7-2,ASSPRTSSPYELY
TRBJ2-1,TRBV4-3,ASSRGSANEQF
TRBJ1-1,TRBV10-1,ASSGSKGLEAF
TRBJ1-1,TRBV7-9,ASSFPQGEAF
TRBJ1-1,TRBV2,ASSEIVSSEAF
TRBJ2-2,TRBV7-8,TGLPAMNTGELF
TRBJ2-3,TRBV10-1,ASSEPARTDTQY
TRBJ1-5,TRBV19,ASSIFGRGNNQPQH
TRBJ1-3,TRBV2,ASSEDYASSGNTIY
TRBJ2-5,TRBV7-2,ASSFWEEPRETEY
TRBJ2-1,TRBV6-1,ASSDPGVDEQF
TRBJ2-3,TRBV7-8,ASRRSQSPDTQY
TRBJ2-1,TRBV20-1,SAREGSGNEQF
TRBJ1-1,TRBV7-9,ASSLQGPRNEKL